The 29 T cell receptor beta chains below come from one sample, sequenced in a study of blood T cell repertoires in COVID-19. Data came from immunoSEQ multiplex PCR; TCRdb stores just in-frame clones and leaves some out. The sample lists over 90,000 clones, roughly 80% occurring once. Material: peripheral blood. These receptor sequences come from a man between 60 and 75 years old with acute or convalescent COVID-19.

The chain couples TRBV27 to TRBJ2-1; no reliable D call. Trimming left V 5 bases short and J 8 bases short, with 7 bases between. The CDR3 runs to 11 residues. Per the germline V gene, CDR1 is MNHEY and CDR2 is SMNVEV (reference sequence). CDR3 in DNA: TGTGCCAGCAGTCTCTTCGATGAGCAGTTCTTC. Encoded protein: CASSLFDEQFF.

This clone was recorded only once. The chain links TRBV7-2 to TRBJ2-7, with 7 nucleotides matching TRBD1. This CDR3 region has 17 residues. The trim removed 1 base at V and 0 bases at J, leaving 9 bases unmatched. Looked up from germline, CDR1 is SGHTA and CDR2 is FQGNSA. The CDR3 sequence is CASSLGMTGPRSYEQYF. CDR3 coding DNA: TGTGCCAGCAGCTTAGGGATGACAGGGCCCCGCTCCTACGAGCAGTACTTC.

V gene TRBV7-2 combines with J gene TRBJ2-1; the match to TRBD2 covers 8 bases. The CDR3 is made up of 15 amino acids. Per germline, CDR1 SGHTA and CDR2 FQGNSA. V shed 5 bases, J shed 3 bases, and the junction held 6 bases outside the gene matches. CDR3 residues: CASSIIAGNYNEQFF. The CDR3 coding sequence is TGTGCCAGCAGCATAATAGCGGGAAACTACAATGAGCAGTTCTTC.

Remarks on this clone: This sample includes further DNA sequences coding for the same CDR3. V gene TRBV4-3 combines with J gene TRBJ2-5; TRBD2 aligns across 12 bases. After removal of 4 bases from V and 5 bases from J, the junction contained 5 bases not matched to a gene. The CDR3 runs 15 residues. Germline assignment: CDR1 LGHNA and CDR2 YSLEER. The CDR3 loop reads CASSPGGTSGETQYF. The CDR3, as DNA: TGCGCCAGCAGCCCAGGTGGGACTAGCGGGGAGACCCAGTACTTC.

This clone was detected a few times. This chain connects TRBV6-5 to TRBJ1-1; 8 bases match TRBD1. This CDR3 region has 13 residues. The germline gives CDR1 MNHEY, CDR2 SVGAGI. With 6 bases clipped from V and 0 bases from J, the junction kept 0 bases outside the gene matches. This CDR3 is CASRTGVNTEAFF. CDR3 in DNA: TGTGCCAGCAGGACAGGGGTGAACACTGAAGCTTTCTTT.

DNA of the CDR3: TGTGCCAGCAGCCGGGACAGGGGCGAGACCTACGAGCAGTACTTC. It encodes CASSRDRGETYEQYF. The chain joins TRBV7-2 to TRBJ2-7; 10 nucleotides agree with TRBD1. There are 15 residues in the CDR3. Germline-derived CDR1 and CDR2 are SGHTA and FQGNSA. J lost 2 bases, V lost 5 bases, and 6 bases had no gene match.

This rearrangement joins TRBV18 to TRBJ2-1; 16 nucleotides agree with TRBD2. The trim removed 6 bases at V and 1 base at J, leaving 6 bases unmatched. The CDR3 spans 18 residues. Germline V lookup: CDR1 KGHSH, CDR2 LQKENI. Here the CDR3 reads CASSSGLAGGWSYNEQFF. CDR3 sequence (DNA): TGTGCCAGCTCGTCGGGACTAGCGGGGGGGTGGTCCTACAATGAGCAGTTCTTC. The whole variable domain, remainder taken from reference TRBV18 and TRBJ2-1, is NAGVMQNPRHLVRRRGQEARLRCSPMKGHSHVYWYRQLPEEGLKFMVYLQKENIIDESGMPKERFSAEFPKEGPSILRIQQVVRGDSAAYFCASSSGLAGGWSYNEQFFGPGTRLTVL.

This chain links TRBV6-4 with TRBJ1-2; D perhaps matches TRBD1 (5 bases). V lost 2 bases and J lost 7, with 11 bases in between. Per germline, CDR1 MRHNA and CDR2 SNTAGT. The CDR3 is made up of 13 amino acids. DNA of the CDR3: TGTGCCAGCAGTGACAACCGGGGACTTGGCTACACCTTC. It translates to CASSDNRGLGYTF.

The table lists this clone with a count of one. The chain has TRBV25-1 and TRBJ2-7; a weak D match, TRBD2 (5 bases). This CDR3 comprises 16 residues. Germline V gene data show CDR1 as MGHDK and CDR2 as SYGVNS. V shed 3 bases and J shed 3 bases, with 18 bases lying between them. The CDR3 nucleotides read TGTGCCAGCAGTGACCCCGCGGAGGAATTTATCTACGAGCAGTACTTC. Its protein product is CASSDPAEEFIYEQYF.

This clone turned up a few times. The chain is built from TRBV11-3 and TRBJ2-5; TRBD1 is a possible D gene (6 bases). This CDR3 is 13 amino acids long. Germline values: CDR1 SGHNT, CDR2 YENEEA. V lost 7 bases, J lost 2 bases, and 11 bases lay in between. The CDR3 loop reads CASTLGTQETQYF. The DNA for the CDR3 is TGTGCCAGCACCCTCGGGACACAAGAGACCCAGTACTTC.

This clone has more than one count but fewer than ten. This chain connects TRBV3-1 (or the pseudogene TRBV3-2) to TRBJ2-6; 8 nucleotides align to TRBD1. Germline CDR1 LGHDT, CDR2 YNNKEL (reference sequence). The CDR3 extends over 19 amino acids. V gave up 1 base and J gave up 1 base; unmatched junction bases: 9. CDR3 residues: CASSQAGGSGSSGANVLTF. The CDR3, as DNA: TGTGCCAGCAGCCAAGCAGGGGGCTCGGGATCATCTGGGGCCAACGTCCTGACTTTC.

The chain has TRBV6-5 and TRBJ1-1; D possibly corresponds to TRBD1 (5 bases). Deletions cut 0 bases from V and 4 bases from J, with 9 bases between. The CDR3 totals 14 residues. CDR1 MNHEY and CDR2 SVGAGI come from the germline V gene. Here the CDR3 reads CASSYSQGLTEAFF. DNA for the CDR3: TGTGCCAGCAGTTACTCTCAGGGACTCACTGAAGCTTTCTTT.

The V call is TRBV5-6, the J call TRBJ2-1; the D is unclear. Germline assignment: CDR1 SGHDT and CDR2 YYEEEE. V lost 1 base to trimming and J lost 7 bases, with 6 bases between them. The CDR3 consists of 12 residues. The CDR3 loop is CASSLQENEQFF. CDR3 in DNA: TGTGCCAGCAGCTTGCAGGAAAATGAGCAGTTCTTC. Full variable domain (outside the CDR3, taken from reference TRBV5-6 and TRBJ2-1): DAGVTQSPTHLIKTRGQQVTLRCSPKSGHDTVSWYQQALGQGPQFIFQYYEEEERQRGNFPDRFSGHQFPNYSSELNVNALLLGDSALYLCASSLQENEQFFGPGTRLTVL.

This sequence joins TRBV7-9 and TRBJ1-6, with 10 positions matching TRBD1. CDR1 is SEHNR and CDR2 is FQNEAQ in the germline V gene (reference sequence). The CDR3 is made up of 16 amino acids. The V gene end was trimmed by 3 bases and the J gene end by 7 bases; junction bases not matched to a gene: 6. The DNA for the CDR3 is TGTGCCAGCAGCTTCCGGGGACAGGGGTTGAATTCACCCCTCCACTTT. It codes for CASSFRGQGLNSPLHF.

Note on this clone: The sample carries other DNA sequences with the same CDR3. The CDR3 region has the DNA TGCAGCGCAACTTCTACAGATACGCAGTATTTT. Translated: CSATSTDTQYF. The rearrangement uses TRBV29-1 and TRBJ2-3; no definite D call. The CDR3 sequence is 11 residues long. Trimming cost V 7 bases and J 3 bases, with 8 bases left between them. Germline V gene sequence: CDR1 SQVTM, CDR2 ANQGSEA.

The CDR3 region has the DNA TGTGCCAGCAGCTTACGAGGACAGGGATGGGATAGCTATGGCTACACCTTC. Its translation is CASSLRGQGWDSYGYTF. This rearrangement joins TRBV5-8 to TRBJ1-2; 8 positions agree with TRBD1. With 2 bases clipped from V and 4 bases from J, the junction kept 13 bases outside the gene matches. Germline V gives CDR1 SGHTS, CDR2 YDEGEE. CDR3 length equals 17 residues.

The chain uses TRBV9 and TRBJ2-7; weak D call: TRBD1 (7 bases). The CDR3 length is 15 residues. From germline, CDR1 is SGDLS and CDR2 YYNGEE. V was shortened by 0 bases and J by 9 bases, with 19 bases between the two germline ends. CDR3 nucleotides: TGTGCCAGCAGCGTAGACCCCCAGGGGGAGGTTCCGCAGTACTTC. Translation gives CASSVDPQGEVPQYF. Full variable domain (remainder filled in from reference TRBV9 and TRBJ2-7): DSGVTQTPKHLITATGQRVTLRCSPRSGDLSVYWYQQSLDQGLQFLIQYYNGEERAKGNILERFSAQQFPDLHSELNLSSLELGDSALYFCASSVDPQGEVPQYFGPGTRLTVT.

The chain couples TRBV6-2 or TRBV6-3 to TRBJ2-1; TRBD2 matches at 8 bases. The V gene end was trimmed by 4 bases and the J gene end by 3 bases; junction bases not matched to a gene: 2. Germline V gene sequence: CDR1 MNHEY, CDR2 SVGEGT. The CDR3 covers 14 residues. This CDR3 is CASSFAGGYNEQFF. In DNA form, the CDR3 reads TGTGCCAGCAGTTTTGCGGGGGGCTACAATGAGCAGTTCTTC.

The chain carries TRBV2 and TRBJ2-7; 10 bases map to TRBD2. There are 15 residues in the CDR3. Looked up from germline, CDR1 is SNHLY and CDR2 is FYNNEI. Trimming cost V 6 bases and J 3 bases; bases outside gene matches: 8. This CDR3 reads CASSLAGDFGYEQYF. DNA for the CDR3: TGTGCCAGCAGCCTAGCGGGAGATTTTGGCTACGAGCAGTACTTC.

CDR3 DNA sequence: TGTGCCAGCAGCTTAGGGCGGGGGAGATCCTACAATGAGCAGTTCTTC. This translates into CASSLGRGRSYNEQFF. The chain carries TRBV7-2 and TRBJ2-1, with TRBD2 matching over 7 bases. The V gene end was trimmed by 1 base and the J gene end by 1 base; junction bases not matched to a gene: 4. Looked up from germline, CDR1 is SGHTA and CDR2 is FQGNSA. This CDR3 region has 16 residues.

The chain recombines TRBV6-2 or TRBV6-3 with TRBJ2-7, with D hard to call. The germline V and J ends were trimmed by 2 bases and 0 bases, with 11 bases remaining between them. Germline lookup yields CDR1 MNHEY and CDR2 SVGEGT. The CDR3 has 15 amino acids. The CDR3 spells CASSYVSLSSYEQYF. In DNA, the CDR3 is TGTGCCAGCAGTTACGTGTCCCTGAGCTCCTACGAGCAGTACTTC.

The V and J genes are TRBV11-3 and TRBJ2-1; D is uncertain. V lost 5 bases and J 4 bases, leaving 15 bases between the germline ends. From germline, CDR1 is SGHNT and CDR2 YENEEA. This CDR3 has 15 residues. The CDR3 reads CASSPFSGQYNEQFF. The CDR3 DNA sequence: TGTGCCAGCAGCCCCTTCTCGGGTCAATACAATGAGCAGTTCTTC.

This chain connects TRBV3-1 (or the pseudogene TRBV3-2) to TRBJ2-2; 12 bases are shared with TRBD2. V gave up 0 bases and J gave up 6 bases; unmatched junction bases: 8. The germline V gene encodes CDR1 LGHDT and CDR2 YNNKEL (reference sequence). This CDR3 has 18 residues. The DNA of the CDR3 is TGTGCCAGCAGCCAAGAGGGGTTTGGGACTAGCGGGTCCGGGGAGCTGTTTTTT. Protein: CASSQEGFGTSGSGELFF.

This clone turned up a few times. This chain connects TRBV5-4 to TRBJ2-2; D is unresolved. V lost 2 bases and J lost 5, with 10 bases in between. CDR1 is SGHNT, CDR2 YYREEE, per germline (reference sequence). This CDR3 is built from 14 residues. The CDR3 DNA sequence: TGTGCCAGCAGCTTTGATGTGCTAACCGGGGAGCTGTTTTTT. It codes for CASSFDVLTGELFF.

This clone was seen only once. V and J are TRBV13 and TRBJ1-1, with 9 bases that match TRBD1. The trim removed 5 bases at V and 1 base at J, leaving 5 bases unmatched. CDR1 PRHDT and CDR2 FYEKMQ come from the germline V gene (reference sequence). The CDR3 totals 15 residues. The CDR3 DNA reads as TGTGCCAGCAGCCCGGGACAGGGAAGGAACACTGAAGCTTTCTTT. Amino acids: CASSPGQGRNTEAFF.

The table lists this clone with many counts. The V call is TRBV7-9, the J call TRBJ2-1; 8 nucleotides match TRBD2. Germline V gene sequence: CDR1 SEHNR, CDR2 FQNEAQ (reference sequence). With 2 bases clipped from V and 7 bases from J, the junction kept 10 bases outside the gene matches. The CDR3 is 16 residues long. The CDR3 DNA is TGTGCCAGCAGCTTATTGTCGGGAGGGCCGGTAAATGAGCAGTTCTTC. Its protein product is CASSLLSGGPVNEQFF.

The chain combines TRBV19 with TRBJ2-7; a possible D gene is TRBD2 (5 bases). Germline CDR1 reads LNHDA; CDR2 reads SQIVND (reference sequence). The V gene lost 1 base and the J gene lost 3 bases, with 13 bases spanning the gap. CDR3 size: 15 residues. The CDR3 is CASSIGPSGLYEQYF. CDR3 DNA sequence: TGTGCCAGTAGTATAGGGCCCAGCGGCCTCTACGAGCAGTACTTC.

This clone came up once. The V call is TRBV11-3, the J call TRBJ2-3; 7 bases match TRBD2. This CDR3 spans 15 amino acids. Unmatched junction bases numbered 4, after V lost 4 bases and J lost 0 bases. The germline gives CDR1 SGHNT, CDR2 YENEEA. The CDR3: CASSSAGVSTDTQYF. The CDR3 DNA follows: TGTGCCAGCAGCTCCGCGGGGGTGAGCACAGATACGCAGTATTTT.

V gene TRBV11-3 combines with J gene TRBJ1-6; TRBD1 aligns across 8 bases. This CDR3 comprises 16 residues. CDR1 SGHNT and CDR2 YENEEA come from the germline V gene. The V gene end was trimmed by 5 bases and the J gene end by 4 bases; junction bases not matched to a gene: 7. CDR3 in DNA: TGTGCCAGCAGCCCTCCTGGACAGGGATATAATTCACCCCTCCACTTT. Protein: CASSPPGQGYNSPLHF.